A selection of T cell receptor beta chains follows, all from one sample in a study of T cell changes during pregnancy in multiple sclerosis. Some clones are missing from TCRdb's copy, which holds only in-frame ones; the method was immunoSEQ multiplex PCR. The table records about 28,000 clones, 85% to 90% of them present only once. This sample comprised CD4+ T cells from peripheral blood mononuclear cells, obtained in the second trimester of pregnancy. Receptors originate from a female donor with multiple sclerosis, enrolled in a pregnancy study. Both conserved end residues are part of each CDR3. The order of the fields is CDR3 DNA, CDR3 protein, D gene, V gene, J gene, clone size. The D gene is left open where the match is weak. Some rows have no size entry. The others give once, few or many, or a class for an expanded clone.

cdr3_nt: TGCAGCGTGGCTCCGGGACAGATTCGGGAGACCCAGTACTTC; cdr3_aa: CSVAPGQIRETQYF; d_call: TRBD1; v_call: TRBV29-1; j_call: TRBJ2-5; clone_size: .
cdr3_nt: TGTGCCAGCACCCACGCAGGGGTATCTGGCTACACCTTC; cdr3_aa: CASTHAGVSGYTF; d_call: .; v_call: TRBV6-5; j_call: TRBJ1-2; clone_size: .
cdr3_nt: TGTGCCAGCAGTGAAGCGTGGGGCTCTGGCTACACCTTC; cdr3_aa: CASSEAWGSGYTF; d_call: .; v_call: TRBV6-1; j_call: TRBJ1-2; clone_size: .
cdr3_nt: TGTGCCAGCAGTTTATGGCAGGGGGGGAACACTGAAGCTTTCTTT; cdr3_aa: CASSLWQGGNTEAFF; d_call: TRBD1; v_call: TRBV28; j_call: TRBJ1-1; clone_size: once
cdr3_nt: TGTGCCAGTTTCGGGGCGGGGGATCAGCCCCAGCATTTT; cdr3_aa: CASFGAGDQPQHF; d_call: .; v_call: TRBV2; j_call: TRBJ1-5; clone_size: .
cdr3_nt: TGTGCCAGCGGTAGCGGGGGGGCCAAATCCTACGAGCAGTACTTC; cdr3_aa: CASGSGGAKSYEQYF; d_call: TRBD2; v_call: TRBV2; j_call: TRBJ2-7; clone_size: .
cdr3_nt: TGTGCCATCAGTGGGACAGGGACTACAGATACGCAGTATTTT; cdr3_aa: CAISGTGTTDTQYF; d_call: TRBD1; v_call: TRBV10-3; j_call: TRBJ2-3; clone_size: .
cdr3_nt: TGTGCCAGCAGCTTAGATTCCGTCGGCGAGCAGTACTTC; cdr3_aa: CASSLDSVGEQYF; d_call: .; v_call: TRBV11-2; j_call: TRBJ2-7; clone_size: .
cdr3_nt: TGTGCCAGCAGCTTAGGCGGACAGGGCACCGGGGAGCTGTTTTTT; cdr3_aa: CASSLGGQGTGELFF; d_call: TRBD1; v_call: TRBV11-2; j_call: TRBJ2-2; clone_size: .
cdr3_nt: TGTGCCAGCAGAACACCACCGTATGGCTACACCTTC; cdr3_aa: CASRTPPYGYTF; d_call: .; v_call: TRBV28; j_call: TRBJ1-2; clone_size: once
cdr3_nt: TGTGCCAGTAGTTCATTACAGGGATATCAGCCCCAGCATTTT; cdr3_aa: CASSSLQGYQPQHF; d_call: .; v_call: TRBV19; j_call: TRBJ1-5; clone_size: .
cdr3_nt: TGTGCCAGCAGTTATACACAGGCCGGGAATTCACCCCTCCACTTT; cdr3_aa: CASSYTQAGNSPLHF; d_call: .; v_call: TRBV7-8; j_call: TRBJ1-6; clone_size: once
cdr3_nt: TGTGCCAGTAGTATTACCTTAACCGGGACTTTTAATGAAAAACTGTTTTTT; cdr3_aa: CASSITLTGTFNEKLFF; d_call: .; v_call: TRBV19; j_call: TRBJ1-4; clone_size: once
cdr3_nt: TGTGCCACCTATGACTCCGACACCGGGGAGCTGTTTTTT; cdr3_aa: CATYDSDTGELFF; d_call: .; v_call: TRBV7-9; j_call: TRBJ2-2; clone_size: .
cdr3_nt: TGTGCCACGCAGAGGACTAGCGGGGCATGGGAGACCCAGTACTTC; cdr3_aa: CATQRTSGAWETQYF; d_call: TRBD2; v_call: TRBV6-1; j_call: TRBJ2-5; clone_size: .
cdr3_nt: TGTGCCAGTAGTATCGGACTTTCGGCTAACTACGAGCAGTACTTC; cdr3_aa: CASSIGLSANYEQYF; d_call: .; v_call: TRBV19; j_call: TRBJ2-7; clone_size: .
cdr3_nt: TGTGCCAGCTCAACAGCGGTCGGCTACACCTTC; cdr3_aa: CASSTAVGYTF; d_call: .; v_call: TRBV18; j_call: TRBJ1-2; clone_size: .
cdr3_nt: TGTGCCAGCAGCATACAGGGGACAGATACGCAGTATTTT; cdr3_aa: CASSIQGTDTQYF; d_call: TRBD1; v_call: TRBV6-6; j_call: TRBJ2-3; clone_size: .
cdr3_nt: TGCGCCAGCAGACATGCAACGAGAGGGACTGAAGCTTTCTTT; cdr3_aa: CASRHATRGTEAFF; d_call: .; v_call: TRBV4-1; j_call: TRBJ1-1; clone_size: .
cdr3_nt: TGTGCCAGCTCGAGGGACAGCTACGAGCAGTACTTC; cdr3_aa: CASSRDSYEQYF; d_call: TRBD1; v_call: TRBV18; j_call: TRBJ2-7; clone_size: .
cdr3_nt: TGCGCCAGCAGGAACGGGGAGGGTTGGACTGAAGCTTTCTTT; cdr3_aa: CASRNGEGWTEAFF; d_call: .; v_call: TRBV5-1; j_call: TRBJ1-1; clone_size: .
cdr3_nt: TGTGCCAGCAGCCAAGATGTTGGGGGGTACACTGAAGCTTTCTTT; cdr3_aa: CASSQDVGGYTEAFF; d_call: .; v_call: TRBV4-2; j_call: TRBJ1-1; clone_size: .
cdr3_nt: TGTGCCAGCAGACCTTACAGGGAGTCCCAGCCCCAGCATTTT; cdr3_aa: CASRPYRESQPQHF; d_call: .; v_call: TRBV28; j_call: TRBJ1-5; clone_size: .
cdr3_nt: TGCGCCAGCAGCTTGACGGTCAACCGTGAAAAACTGTTTTTT; cdr3_aa: CASSLTVNREKLFF; d_call: .; v_call: TRBV5-1; j_call: TRBJ1-4; clone_size: once
cdr3_nt: TGTGCCAGCAGCGTAGGACACCCGGCTGGGACCCAGTACTTC; cdr3_aa: CASSVGHPAGTQYF; d_call: .; v_call: TRBV9; j_call: TRBJ2-5; clone_size: .
cdr3_nt: TGCAGCGTTTTCCAGCGGGGGGGCCTCAATGGTGAGCAGTTCTTC; cdr3_aa: CSVFQRGGLNGEQFF; d_call: TRBD2; v_call: TRBV29-1; j_call: TRBJ2-1; clone_size: .
cdr3_nt: TGTGCCAGCAGCTTCACACCCACAGGGGGGGACGCTTTCTTT; cdr3_aa: CASSFTPTGGDAFF; d_call: TRBD1; v_call: TRBV6-5; j_call: TRBJ1-1; clone_size: .
cdr3_nt: TGTGCCAGCAGCGGCCGGGACTACAATGAGCAGTTCTTC; cdr3_aa: CASSGRDYNEQFF; d_call: .; v_call: TRBV9; j_call: TRBJ2-1; clone_size: .
cdr3_nt: TGTGCCAGCAGCGCCAGACAGAGGAACACTGAAGCTTTCTTT; cdr3_aa: CASSARQRNTEAFF; d_call: .; v_call: TRBV9; j_call: TRBJ1-1; clone_size: .
cdr3_nt: TGCGCCAGCAGCCGCGGGAGGCAGAGCTCTGGAAACACCATATATTTT; cdr3_aa: CASSRGRQSSGNTIYF; d_call: .; v_call: TRBV4-1; j_call: TRBJ1-3; clone_size: .
cdr3_nt: TGTGCCAGCAGTGGGCAGGTCGGTCAGCCCCAGCATTTT; cdr3_aa: CASSGQVGQPQHF; d_call: .; v_call: TRBV6-4; j_call: TRBJ1-5; clone_size: .
cdr3_nt: TGTGCCAGTAAGCGGAGGGGGACAGGCCGGAATCAGCCCCAGCATTTT; cdr3_aa: CASKRRGTGRNQPQHF; d_call: TRBD1; v_call: TRBV19; j_call: TRBJ1-5; clone_size: .
cdr3_nt: TGTGCCAGCAGCCCGGGGGATGGGGCCACAGATACGCAGTATTTT; cdr3_aa: CASSPGDGATDTQYF; d_call: .; v_call: TRBV5-8; j_call: TRBJ2-3; clone_size: .
cdr3_nt: TGTGCCAGTAGTCCCGGACAGTCAGCTAACTATGGCTACACCTTC; cdr3_aa: CASSPGQSANYGYTF; d_call: .; v_call: TRBV19; j_call: TRBJ1-2; clone_size: .
cdr3_nt: TGTGCCAGCAGCCAACGGGACAGGTTCCTCCGTGTAGCCAAAAACATTCAGTACTTC; cdr3_aa: CASSQRDRFLRVAKNIQYF; d_call: TRBD1; v_call: TRBV28; j_call: TRBJ2-4; clone_size: once
cdr3_nt: TGTGCCAGCAGCTCCCCAGGGGGCTTCGAAGAGACCCAGTACTTC; cdr3_aa: CASSSPGGFEETQYF; d_call: TRBD1; v_call: TRBV5-4; j_call: TRBJ2-5; clone_size: .
cdr3_nt: TGTGCCATCAAACCGGGACTAGCGGGGGGGGACTACGAGCAGTACTTC; cdr3_aa: CAIKPGLAGGDYEQYF; d_call: TRBD2; v_call: TRBV10-3; j_call: TRBJ2-7; clone_size: .
cdr3_nt: TGTGCCAGCTCACTCGGGACTAGCGGGGAGCAGGGCGAGCAGTACTTC; cdr3_aa: CASSLGTSGEQGEQYF; d_call: TRBD2; v_call: TRBV18; j_call: TRBJ2-7; clone_size: .
cdr3_nt: TGCGCCAGCAGCTCCGGGACAACGAACACTGAAGCTTTCTTT; cdr3_aa: CASSSGTTNTEAFF; d_call: .; v_call: TRBV10-1; j_call: TRBJ1-1; clone_size: .
cdr3_nt: TGTGCCACCAGCTCTCCCGGGACAGGGGGAGGCTACACCTTC; cdr3_aa: CATSSPGTGGGYTF; d_call: TRBD1; v_call: TRBV15; j_call: TRBJ1-2; clone_size: .
cdr3_nt: TGCGCCAGCAGCCCTCCATCCGGGGGATCATATGGCTACACCTTC; cdr3_aa: CASSPPSGGSYGYTF; d_call: .; v_call: TRBV5-1; j_call: TRBJ1-2; clone_size: .
cdr3_nt: TGTGCCAGCTCTCGCGACAGCTACTATGGCTACACCTTC; cdr3_aa: CASSRDSYYGYTF; d_call: .; v_call: TRBV18; j_call: TRBJ1-2; clone_size: .
cdr3_nt: TGCGCCAGCTCACCTAGCGGCAGGATCTACGAGCAGTACTTC; cdr3_aa: CASSPSGRIYEQYF; d_call: TRBD2; v_call: TRBV5-1; j_call: TRBJ2-7; clone_size: .
cdr3_nt: TGTGCCTGGAGTCGCAGGGTTGCAACTAATGAAAAACTGTTTTTT; cdr3_aa: CAWSRRVATNEKLFF; d_call: .; v_call: TRBV30; j_call: TRBJ1-4; clone_size: .
cdr3_nt: TGTGCCAGCAGCGTAGGTAGCGGGGGGGGCCAAGAGACCCAGTACTTC; cdr3_aa: CASSVGSGGGQETQYF; d_call: TRBD2; v_call: TRBV9; j_call: TRBJ2-5; clone_size: few
cdr3_nt: TGTGCCACCAGCAGTTTCGACAGGGCAAATTCACCCCTCCACTTT; cdr3_aa: CATSSFDRANSPLHF; d_call: TRBD1; v_call: TRBV15; j_call: TRBJ1-6; clone_size: .